The present T cell receptor beta chain was sequenced within a study of blood T cell repertoires in COVID-19. Only in-frame clones appear in the TCRdb table, and some are missing; sequencing was by immunoSEQ multiplex PCR. The data contain about 300,000 clones, around 86% of them singletons. Germline V CDR1 and CDR2: SGHNT, YYREEE (reference sequence). V shed 4 bases, J shed 6 bases, and the junction held 15 bases outside the gene matches. This CDR3 contains 17 residues. The TCR originated in a middle-aged woman who had recovered from COVID-19. The sample taken for sequencing was PBMCs or T cells enriched from blood (not recorded which). The genes are TRBV5-4 and TRBJ2-3; 9 nucleotides match TRBD2. The CDR3 DNA reads TGTGCCAGCAGCCTAAAGGGGATAGCGGGAGTTAGTGATACGCAGTATTTT. It translates to CASSLKGIAGVSDTQYF.